This TCR beta chain derives from a study of shared clonotypes between healthy human individuals. The germline V and J ends were trimmed by 3 bases and 4 bases, with 10 bases remaining between them. The CDR3 has 13 residues. Per the germline V gene, CDR1 is SGHRS and CDR2 is YFSETQ. Sequenced by immunoSEQ multiplex PCR; TCRdb stores in-frame clones only, minus some. The sample carries about 320,000 clones, 80% to 90% recorded once. The sequence was obtained from a man aged 18 to 29 in good health. This chain joins TRBV5-1 and TRBJ1-1, with D unclear. The sequenced sample consisted of memory CD8+ T cells sorted from blood. Subset described: CD45RO+ cells pooled with CCR7-negative TemRA cells. CDR3 DNA: TGCGCCAGCAGCTATGACCCGGGCACTGAAGCTTTCTTT. Its protein product is CASSYDPGTEAFF.